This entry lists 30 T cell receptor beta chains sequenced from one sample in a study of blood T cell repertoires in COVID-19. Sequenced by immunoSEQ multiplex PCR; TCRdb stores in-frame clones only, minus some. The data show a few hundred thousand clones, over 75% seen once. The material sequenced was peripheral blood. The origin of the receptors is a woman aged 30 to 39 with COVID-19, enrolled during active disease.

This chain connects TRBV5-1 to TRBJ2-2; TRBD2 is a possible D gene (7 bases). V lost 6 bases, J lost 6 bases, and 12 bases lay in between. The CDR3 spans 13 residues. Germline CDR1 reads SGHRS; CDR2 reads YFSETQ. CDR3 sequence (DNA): TGCGCCAGCACCCGGGGGGCGCCCGGGGAGCTGTTTTTT. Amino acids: CASTRGAPGELFF.

The CDR3 DNA follows: TGTGCCAGCAGCAACGCGACAGGGGGCTATGGCTACACCTTC. The encoded protein is CASSNATGGYGYTF. The V call is TRBV21-1, the J call TRBJ1-2; the table's D call TRBD1 went unverified against the DNA. TRBV21-1 corresponds to a pseudogene. The CDR3 covers 14 residues.

CDR3 protein: CASLRDNSYEQYF. The CDR3 nucleotides read TGTGCCAGCCTCCGGGACAACTCCTACGAGCAGTACTTC. The genes are TRBV28 and TRBJ2-7; D may be TRBD1 (6 bases). V was cut by 8 bases and J by 0 bases, with 11 bases left in between. CDR1 and CDR2 (germline): MDHEN, SYDVKM. The CDR3 length is 13 residues.

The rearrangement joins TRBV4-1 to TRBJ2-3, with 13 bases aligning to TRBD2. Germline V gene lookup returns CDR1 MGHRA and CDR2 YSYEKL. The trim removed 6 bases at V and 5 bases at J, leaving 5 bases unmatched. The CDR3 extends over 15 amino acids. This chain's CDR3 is CASRSGTSGIDTQYF. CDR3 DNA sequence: TGCGCCAGCAGGTCCGGGACTAGCGGGATAGATACGCAGTATTTT.

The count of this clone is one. The CDR3: CASSQEGRGSSYNSPLHF. As DNA, the CDR3 is TGCGCCAGCAGCCAAGAGGGCAGGGGGAGCTCCTATAATTCACCCCTCCACTTT. The chain combines TRBV4-1 with TRBJ1-6; 7 bases agree with TRBD1. Germline CDR1 is MGHRA and CDR2 is YSYEKL. The V gene end was trimmed by 0 bases and the J gene end by 0 bases; junction bases not matched to a gene: 5. The CDR3 is 18 amino acids.

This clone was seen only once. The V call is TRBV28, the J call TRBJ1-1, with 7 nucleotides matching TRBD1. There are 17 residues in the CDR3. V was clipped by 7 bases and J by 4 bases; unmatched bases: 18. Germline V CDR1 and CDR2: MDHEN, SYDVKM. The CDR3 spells CASILSTGVQGSTEAFF. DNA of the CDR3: TGTGCCAGCATTCTATCAACAGGGGTTCAAGGATCCACTGAAGCTTTCTTT.

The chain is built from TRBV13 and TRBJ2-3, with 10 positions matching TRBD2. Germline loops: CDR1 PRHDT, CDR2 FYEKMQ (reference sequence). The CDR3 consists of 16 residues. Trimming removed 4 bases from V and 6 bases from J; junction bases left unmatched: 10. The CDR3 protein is CASSSRTSGPMDTQYF. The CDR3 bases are TGTGCCAGCAGCTCACGGACTAGCGGCCCGATGGATACGCAGTATTTT.

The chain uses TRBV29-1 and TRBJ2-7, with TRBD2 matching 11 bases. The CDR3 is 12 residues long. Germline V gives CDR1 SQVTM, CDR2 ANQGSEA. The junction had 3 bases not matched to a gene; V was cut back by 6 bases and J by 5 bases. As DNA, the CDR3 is TGCAGCGTGTCACTAGCGGGAGACGAGCAGTACTTC. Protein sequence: CSVSLAGDEQYF.

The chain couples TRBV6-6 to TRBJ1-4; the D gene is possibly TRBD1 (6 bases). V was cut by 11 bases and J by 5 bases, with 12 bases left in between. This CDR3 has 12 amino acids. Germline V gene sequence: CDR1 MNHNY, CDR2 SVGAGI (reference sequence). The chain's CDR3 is CAEGESNEKLFF. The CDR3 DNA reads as TGTGCCGAGGGGGAGAGCAATGAAAAACTGTTTTTT.

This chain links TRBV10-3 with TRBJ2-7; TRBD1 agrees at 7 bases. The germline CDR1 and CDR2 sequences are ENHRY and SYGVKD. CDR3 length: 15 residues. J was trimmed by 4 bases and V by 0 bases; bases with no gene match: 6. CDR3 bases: TGTGCCATCAGTGAGTCGAGACGACAGGGTTACGAGCAGTACTTC. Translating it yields CAISESRRQGYEQYF.

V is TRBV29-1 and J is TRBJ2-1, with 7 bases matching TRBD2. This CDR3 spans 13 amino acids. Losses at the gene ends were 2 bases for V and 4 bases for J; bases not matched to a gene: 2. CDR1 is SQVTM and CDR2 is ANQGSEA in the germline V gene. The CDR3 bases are TGCAGCGTTGAATCTAGCGGTTACAATGAGCAGTTCTTC. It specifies CSVESSGYNEQFF.

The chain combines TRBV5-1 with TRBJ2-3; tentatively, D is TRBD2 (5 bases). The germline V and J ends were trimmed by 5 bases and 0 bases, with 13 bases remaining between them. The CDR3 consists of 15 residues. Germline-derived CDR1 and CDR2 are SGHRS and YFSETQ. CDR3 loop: CASREGLSSTDTQYF. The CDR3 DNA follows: TGCGCCAGCAGAGAAGGACTTTCAAGCACAGATACGCAGTATTTT.

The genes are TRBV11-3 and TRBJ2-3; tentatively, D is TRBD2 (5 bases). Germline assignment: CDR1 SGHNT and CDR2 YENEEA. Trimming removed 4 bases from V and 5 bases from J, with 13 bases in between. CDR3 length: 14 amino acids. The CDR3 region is CASSSTGFRDTQYF. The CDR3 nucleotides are TGTGCCAGCAGCTCGACGGGATTTAGAGATACGCAGTATTTT.

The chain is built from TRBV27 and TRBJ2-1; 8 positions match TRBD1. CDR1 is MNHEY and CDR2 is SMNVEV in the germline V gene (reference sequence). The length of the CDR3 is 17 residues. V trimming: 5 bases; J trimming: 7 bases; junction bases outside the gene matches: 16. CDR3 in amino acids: CASSRAFGQGKGNEQFF. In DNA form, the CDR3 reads TGTGCCAGCAGTCGTGCCTTCGGACAGGGAAAGGGGAATGAGCAGTTCTTC.

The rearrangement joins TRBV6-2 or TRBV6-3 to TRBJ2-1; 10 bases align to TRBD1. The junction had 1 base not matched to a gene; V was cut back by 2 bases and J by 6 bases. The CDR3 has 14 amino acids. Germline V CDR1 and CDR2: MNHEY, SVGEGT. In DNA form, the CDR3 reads TGTGCCAGCAGTTACGGGGACAGGGGCAATGAGCAGTTCTTC. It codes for CASSYGDRGNEQFF.

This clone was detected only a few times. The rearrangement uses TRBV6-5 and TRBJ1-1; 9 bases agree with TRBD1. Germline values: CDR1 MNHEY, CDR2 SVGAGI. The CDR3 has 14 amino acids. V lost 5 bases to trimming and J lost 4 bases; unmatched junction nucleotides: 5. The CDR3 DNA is TGTGCCAGCAGTAAACAGGGGGCGGGCACTGAAGCTTTCTTT. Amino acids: CASSKQGAGTEAFF.

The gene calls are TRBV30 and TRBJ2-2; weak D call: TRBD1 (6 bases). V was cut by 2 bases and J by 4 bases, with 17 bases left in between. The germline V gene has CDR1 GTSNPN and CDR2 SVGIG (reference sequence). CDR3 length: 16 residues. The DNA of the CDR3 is TGTGCCTGGAGTCCTCCCTCGACAGGAATCACCGGGGAGCTGTTTTTT. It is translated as CAWSPPSTGITGELFF. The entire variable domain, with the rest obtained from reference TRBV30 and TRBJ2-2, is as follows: SQTIHQWPATLVQPVGSPLSLECTVEGTSNPNLYWYRQAAGRGLQLLFYSVGIGQISSEVPQNLSASRPQDRQFILSSKKLLLSDSGFYLCAWSPPSTGITGELFFGEGSRLTVL.

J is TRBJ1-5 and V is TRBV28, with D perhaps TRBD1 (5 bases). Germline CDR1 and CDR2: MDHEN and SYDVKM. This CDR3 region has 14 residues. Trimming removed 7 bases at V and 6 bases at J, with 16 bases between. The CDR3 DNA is TGTGCCAGCACCTGGCCGGGGGATGGTCAGCCCCAGCATTTT. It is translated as CASTWPGDGQPQHF.

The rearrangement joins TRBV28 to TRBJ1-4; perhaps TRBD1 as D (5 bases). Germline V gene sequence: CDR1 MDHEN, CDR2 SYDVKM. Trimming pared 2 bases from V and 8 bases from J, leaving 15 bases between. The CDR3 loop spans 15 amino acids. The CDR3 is CASSLPQGGGEKLFF. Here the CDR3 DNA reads TGTGCCAGCAGTTTACCCCAGGGCGGCGGAGAAAAACTGTTTTTT.

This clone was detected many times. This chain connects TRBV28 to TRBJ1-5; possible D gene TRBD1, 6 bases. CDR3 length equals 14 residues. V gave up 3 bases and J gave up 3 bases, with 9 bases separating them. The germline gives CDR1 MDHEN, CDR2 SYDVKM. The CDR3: CASSFPGVNQPQHF. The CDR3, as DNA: TGTGCCAGCAGTTTCCCAGGGGTCAATCAGCCCCAGCATTTT. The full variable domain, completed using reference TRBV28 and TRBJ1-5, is DVKVTQSSRYLVKRTGEKVFLECVQDMDHENMFWYRQDPGLGLRLIYFSYDVKMKEKGDIPEGYSVSREKKERFSLILESASTNQTSMYLCASSFPGVNQPQHFGDGTRLSIL.

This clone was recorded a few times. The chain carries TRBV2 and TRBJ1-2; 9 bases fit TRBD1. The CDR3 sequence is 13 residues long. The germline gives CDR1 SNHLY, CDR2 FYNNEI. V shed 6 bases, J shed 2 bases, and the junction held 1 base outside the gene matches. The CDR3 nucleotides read TGTGCCAGCAGCGGACAGGGGAACTATGGCTACACCTTC. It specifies CASSGQGNYGYTF.

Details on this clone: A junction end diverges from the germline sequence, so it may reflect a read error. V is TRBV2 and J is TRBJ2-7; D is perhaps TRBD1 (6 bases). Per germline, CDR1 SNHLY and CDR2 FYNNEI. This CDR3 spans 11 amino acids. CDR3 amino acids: CASSGEYEQGF. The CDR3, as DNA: TGTGCCAGCAGTGGGGAATACGAGCAGGGGTTC. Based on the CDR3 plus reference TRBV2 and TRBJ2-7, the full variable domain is EPEVTQTPSHQVTQMGQEVILRCVPISNHLYFYWYRQILGQKVEFLVSFYNNEISEKSEIFDDQFSVERPDGSNFTLKIRSTKLEDSAMYFCASSGEYEQGFGPGTRLTVT.

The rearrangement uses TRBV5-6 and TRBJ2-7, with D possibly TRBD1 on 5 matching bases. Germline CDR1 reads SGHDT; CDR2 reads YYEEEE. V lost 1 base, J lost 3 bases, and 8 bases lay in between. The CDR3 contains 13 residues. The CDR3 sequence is CASSLPDNYEQYF. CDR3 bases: TGTGCCAGCAGCTTGCCGGACAACTACGAGCAGTACTTC.

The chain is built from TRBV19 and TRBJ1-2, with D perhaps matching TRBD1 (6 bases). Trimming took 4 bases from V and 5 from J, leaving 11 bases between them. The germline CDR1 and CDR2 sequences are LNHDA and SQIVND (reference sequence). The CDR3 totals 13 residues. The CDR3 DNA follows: TGTGCCAGTAGTACCGGACAGCCGTATGGCTACACCTTC. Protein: CASSTGQPYGYTF. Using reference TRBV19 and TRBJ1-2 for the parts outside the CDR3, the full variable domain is DGGITQSPKYLFRKEGQNVTLSCEQNLNHDAMYWYRQDPGQGLRLIYYSQIVNDFQKGDIAEGYSVSREKKESFPLTVTSAQKNPTAFYLCASSTGQPYGYTFGSGTRLTVV.

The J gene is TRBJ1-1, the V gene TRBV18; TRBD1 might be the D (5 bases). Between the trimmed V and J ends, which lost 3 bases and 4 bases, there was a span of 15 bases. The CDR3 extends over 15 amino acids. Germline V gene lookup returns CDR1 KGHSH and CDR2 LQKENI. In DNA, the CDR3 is TGTGCCAGCTCACCCCCTCCTGGGGCTCGCACTGAAGCTTTCTTT. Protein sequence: CASSPPPGARTEAFF.

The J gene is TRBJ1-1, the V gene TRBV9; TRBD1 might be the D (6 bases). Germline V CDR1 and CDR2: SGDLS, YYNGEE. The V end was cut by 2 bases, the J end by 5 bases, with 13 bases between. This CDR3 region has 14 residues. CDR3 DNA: TGTGCCAGCAGCGTGGCGGGAGGGGGGACTGAAGCTTTCTTT. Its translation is CASSVAGGGTEAFF.

In DNA, the CDR3 is TGTGCCAGCAGCCAAGCCTCGGGGGCGGGAGAAGGGTTTACAGATACGCAGTATTTT. Amino acid sequence: CASSQASGAGEGFTDTQYF. The V and J genes are TRBV4-2 and TRBJ2-3, with D perhaps matching TRBD2 (7 bases). Germline values: CDR1 LGHNA, CDR2 YNFKEQ. The CDR3 is 19 residues long. Trimming removed 1 base at V and 3 bases at J, with 23 bases between.

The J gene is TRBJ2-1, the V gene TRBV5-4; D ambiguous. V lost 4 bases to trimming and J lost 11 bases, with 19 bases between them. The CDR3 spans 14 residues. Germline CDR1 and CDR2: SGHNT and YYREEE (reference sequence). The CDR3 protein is CASSPVQAPSQQFF. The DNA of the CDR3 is TGTGCCAGCAGCCCCGTCCAAGCGCCCTCACAGCAGTTCTTC.

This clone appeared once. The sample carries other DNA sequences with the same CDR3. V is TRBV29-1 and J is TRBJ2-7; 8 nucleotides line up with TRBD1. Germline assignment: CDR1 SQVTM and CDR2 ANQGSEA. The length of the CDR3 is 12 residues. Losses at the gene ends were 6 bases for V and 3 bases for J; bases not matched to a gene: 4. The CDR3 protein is CSVGGQGYEQYF. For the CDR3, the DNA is TGCAGCGTGGGCGGACAGGGCTACGAGCAGTACTTC.

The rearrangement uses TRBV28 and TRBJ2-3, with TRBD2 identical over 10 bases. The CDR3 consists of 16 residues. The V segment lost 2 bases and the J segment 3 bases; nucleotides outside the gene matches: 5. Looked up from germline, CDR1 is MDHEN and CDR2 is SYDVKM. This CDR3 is CASSLDVSGRTDTQYF. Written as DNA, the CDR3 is TGTGCCAGCAGTTTAGATGTTAGCGGGAGGACAGATACGCAGTATTTT.